These T cell receptor beta chains were read from a single sample in a study of Graves' ophthalmopathy and Graves' hyperthyroidism. Using its own MiXCR run on the multiplex PCR reads, TCRdb lists one record per CDR3 protein. The sample includes around 470,000 distinct CDR3 sequences, approximately 15% of them seen just once. Sequenced input: blood. All receptors come from a woman in her thirties with Graves' ophthalmopathy. CDR3s include the opening cysteine and the closing phenylalanine or tryptophan. D genes are given only for firm matches. Some rows mark clone size as missing; the rest say once, few, many or name a class of expanded clone.

clone_size	d_call	v_call	j_call	cdr3_aa	cdr3_nt
many	TRBD2	TRBV12-3/TRBV12-4	TRBJ2-2	CASSLLRGGTGELFF	TGTGCCAGCAGTTTATTGCGGGGGGGTACCGGGGAGCTGTTTTTT
NA	NA	TRBV11-2	TRBJ2-7	CASSPPVGDEQYF	TGTGCCAGCAGCCCACCCGTGGGAGACGAGCAGTACTTC
many	NA	TRBV6-1	TRBJ2-2	CASRDDPDNTGELFF	TGTGCCAGCAGGGACGACCCCGACAACACCGGGGAGCTGTTTTTT
many	NA	TRBV12-3/TRBV12-4	TRBJ2-7	CASSRFEDEQYF	TGTGCCAGCAGCAGGTTCGAGGACGAGCAGTACTTC
many	NA	TRBV6-5	TRBJ2-7	CASSTGISYEQYF	TGTGCCAGCAGTACAGGCATCTCCTACGAGCAGTACTTC
many	TRBD1	TRBV12-3/TRBV12-4	TRBJ1-1	CASSSGQQRTFF	TGTGCCAGCAGTTCGGGACAGCAGAGAACTTTCTTT
many	NA	TRBV7-3	TRBJ2-7	CASSLTKAVPYEQYF	TGTGCCAGCAGCTTAACGAAGGCGGTTCCCTACGAGCAGTACTTC
many	NA	TRBV7-2	TRBJ1-2	CASSLSGAQRGYTF	TGTGCCAGCAGCTTATCAGGGGCCCAACGGGGCTACACCTTC
few	NA	TRBV12-3/TRBV12-4	TRBJ1-5	CASSSRGSYQPQHF	TGTGCCAGCAGTTCCCGGGGTAGCTATCAGCCCCAGCATTTT
many	NA	TRBV6-2/TRBV6-3	TRBJ1-5	CASSYGLEPQHF	TGTGCCAGCAGTTATGGGCTTGAACCCCAGCATTTT
many	NA	TRBV11-3	TRBJ2-7	CASSYRDVRTYEQYF	TGTGCCAGCAGTTACCGGGACGTAAGAACCTACGAGCAGTACTTC
few	NA	TRBV7-3	TRBJ1-6	CASSTGTPANSPLHF	TGTGCCAGCAGCACGGGGACCCCGGCGAATTCACCCCTCCACTTT
many	NA	TRBV12-3/TRBV12-4	TRBJ2-5	CASSLQYQETQYF	TGTGCCAGCAGTTTGCAGTACCAAGAGACCCAGTACTTC
many	TRBD1	TRBV5-1	TRBJ2-5	CASSKTGGRETQYF	TGCGCCAGCAGCAAGACAGGGGGAAGAGAGACCCAGTACTTC
few	NA	TRBV4-2	TRBJ2-7	CASSQDLRTWSYEQYF	TGTGCCAGCAGCCAAGATCTAAGGACCTGGTCCTACGAGCAGTACTTC
NA	NA	TRBV28	TRBJ1-5	CASSSIGQISNQPQHF	TGTGCCAGCAGTTCAATTGGACAGATTAGCAATCAGCCCCAGCATTTT
NA	NA	TRBV11-2	TRBJ2-7	CASSFGSNYEQYF	TGTGCCAGCAGCTTCGGATCGAACTACGAGCAGTACTTC
many	NA	TRBV28	TRBJ1-5	CASSFWENNQPQHF	TGTGCCAGCAGTTTTTGGGAGAACAATCAGCCCCAGCATTTT
many	NA	TRBV7-2	TRBJ1-2	CASSLGSGPAGGYTF	TGTGCCAGCAGCTTAGGTTCGGGGCCCGCCGGTGGCTACACCTTC
many	NA	TRBV6-1	TRBJ2-5	CASSASLETQYF	TGTGCCAGCAGTGCATCGTTAGAGACCCAGTACTTC
many	NA	TRBV5-1	TRBJ1-1	CASSLAQTNTEAFF	TGCGCCAGCAGCTTGGCTCAGACGAACACTGAAGCTTTCTTT
many	TRBD1	TRBV4-1	TRBJ1-5	CASSLRDREYSNQPQHF	TGCGCCAGCAGCCTCCGGGACAGGGAGTATAGCAATCAGCCCCAGCATTTT
many	TRBD2	TRBV28	TRBJ2-5	CASRAGGETQYF	TGTGCCAGCAGGGCGGGAGGAGAGACCCAGTACTTC
few	NA	TRBV6-5	TRBJ2-7	CASSWNREQYF	TGTGCCAGCAGTTGGAACCGCGAGCAGTACTTC
many	NA	TRBV6-2/TRBV6-3	TRBJ1-6	CASSYSKAAVPSSSYNSPLHF	TGTGCCAGCAGTTACTCGAAAGCGGCTGTACCTTCGAGCTCCTATAATTCACCCCTCCACTTT
many	NA	TRBV7-8	TRBJ2-2	CATHPSNRVAGELFF	TGTGCTACCCATCCCTCCAACAGGGTCGCCGGGGAGCTGTTTTTT